This TCR beta chain emerged from a study of CD8+CD57+ T cells in acquired aplastic anemia. This clonotype was seen only a few times. The CDR3 is 12 residues long. V dropped 10 bases and J dropped 8; count of bases not matched to a gene: 6. CDR1 is MRHNA and CDR2 is SNTAGT in the germline V gene. TCR beta VDJ and CDR3 profiling used genomic DNA as template. TCRdb re-called the reads through MiXCR, storing one row per CDR3 protein. There are 400,000 to 600,000 distinct CDR3 sequences in the sample; less than 35% occur only once, and nearly 0.85% lies in the top ten. Sequencing was done on patients that had shown CD8+CD57+ cell expansion by flow cytometry.

The clonotype originates from a human donor with aplastic anemia. V usage is TRBV6-4 and J usage is TRBJ1-4, with 8 bases identical to TRBD1. Source material: sorted CD4+, CD8+, or CD8+CD57+ T cells (not recorded which) from PBMCs. This CDR3 is CATQGAGEKLFF. The CDR3 nucleotides read TGTGCCACCCAGGGGGCGGGGGAAAAACTGTTTTTT.